A selection of T cell receptor beta chains follows, all from one sample in a study of T cell changes during pregnancy in multiple sclerosis. Only in-frame clones appear in the TCRdb table, and some are missing; sequencing was by immunoSEQ multiplex PCR. The profile shows some 80,000 clones, approximately 88% of them singletons. The sample consisted of peripheral blood, taken in the first trimester of pregnancy. These receptors were collected from a female donor in good health, enrolled as a control in a pregnancy study. CDR3s include the opening cysteine and the closing phenylalanine or tryptophan. Each record gives: clone size, J gene, D gene, V gene, CDR3 DNA, CDR3 protein. D genes are given only for firm matches. Not every row has a clone size; where given, it reads once, few, many or a size class.

clone_size: .
j_call: TRBJ2-3
d_call: TRBD2
v_call: TRBV4-2
cdr3_nt: TGTGCCAGCAGCCAAGATTCTCTAGCGGGGATATTACGGAGCACAGATACGCAGTATTTT
cdr3_aa: CASSQDSLAGILRSTDTQYF

clone_size: .
j_call: TRBJ1-5
d_call: .
v_call: TRBV7-2
cdr3_nt: TGTGCCAGCAGCTCAGGAGGTGCCGGACAGCCCCAGCATTTT
cdr3_aa: CASSSGGAGQPQHF

clone_size: .
j_call: TRBJ2-7
d_call: TRBD2
v_call: TRBV27
cdr3_nt: TGTGCCGTCAAGGCGGGGGGACCCTACGAGCAGTACTTC
cdr3_aa: CAVKAGGPYEQYF

clone_size: .
j_call: TRBJ2-5
d_call: .
v_call: TRBV5-1
cdr3_nt: TGCGCCAGCAGCTTGGCCCAGGGTGGGACCCAGTACTTC
cdr3_aa: CASSLAQGGTQYF

clone_size: .
j_call: TRBJ1-2
d_call: TRBD1
v_call: TRBV6-5
cdr3_nt: TGTGCCACCAGGGACAGGGGGCACGCTGGCTACACCTTC
cdr3_aa: CATRDRGHAGYTF

clone_size: few
j_call: TRBJ1-5
d_call: .
v_call: TRBV4-2
cdr3_nt: TGTGCCAGCAGCCAAGATCTGACTGGGGCGGATGGGCAGCCCCAGCATTTT
cdr3_aa: CASSQDLTGADGQPQHF

clone_size: .
j_call: TRBJ2-5
d_call: .
v_call: TRBV7-9
cdr3_nt: TGTGCCAGCAGCCCCATCGGGGGAGTCGGAAAGACCCAGTACTTC
cdr3_aa: CASSPIGGVGKTQYF

clone_size: .
j_call: TRBJ1-5
d_call: TRBD1
v_call: TRBV2
cdr3_nt: TGTGCCAGCAGACAGAGGACAGGGGGCAATCAGCCCCAGCATTTT
cdr3_aa: CASRQRTGGNQPQHF

clone_size: .
j_call: TRBJ2-3
d_call: .
v_call: TRBV27
cdr3_nt: TGTGCCAGCAGTGGTAGCGGATTTAGCACAGATACGCAGTATTTT
cdr3_aa: CASSGSGFSTDTQYF

clone_size: once
j_call: TRBJ1-5
d_call: .
v_call: TRBV29-1
cdr3_nt: TGCAGCGCTGTCCCGCAGGGTCTCAATCAGCCCCAGCATTTT
cdr3_aa: CSAVPQGLNQPQHF

clone_size: .
j_call: TRBJ2-2
d_call: .
v_call: TRBV6-5
cdr3_nt: TGTGCCAGCAGTTACTCAGGGGGTGACACCGGGGAGCTGTTTTTT
cdr3_aa: CASSYSGGDTGELFF

clone_size: .
j_call: TRBJ2-5
d_call: .
v_call: TRBV6-5
cdr3_nt: TGTGCCAGCAGTTACTCCGCCAGAGAGACCCAGTACTTC
cdr3_aa: CASSYSARETQYF

clone_size: .
j_call: TRBJ2-3
d_call: TRBD2
v_call: TRBV7-2
cdr3_nt: TGTGCCAGCAGCCCACTAGCGGGTCTTAGCACAGATACGCAGTATTTT
cdr3_aa: CASSPLAGLSTDTQYF

clone_size: .
j_call: TRBJ2-1
d_call: .
v_call: TRBV6-4
cdr3_nt: TGTGCCAGCAGTGCCTCGGCGGCGGGGAGGAATGAGCAGTTCTTC
cdr3_aa: CASSASAAGRNEQFF

clone_size: .
j_call: TRBJ2-7
d_call: .
v_call: TRBV4-2
cdr3_nt: TGTGCCAGCAGCCACCGCGGACACTACGAGCAGTACTTC
cdr3_aa: CASSHRGHYEQYF

clone_size: .
j_call: TRBJ2-7
d_call: TRBD2
v_call: TRBV19
cdr3_nt: TGTGCCAGTAGTCGGACTAGCGGGGGATCCTACGAGCAGTACTTC
cdr3_aa: CASSRTSGGSYEQYF

clone_size: .
j_call: TRBJ2-7
d_call: TRBD1
v_call: TRBV19
cdr3_nt: TGTGCCAGTAGTTGGGACAGAGGCTACGAGCAGTACTTC
cdr3_aa: CASSWDRGYEQYF

clone_size: .
j_call: TRBJ2-7
d_call: TRBD2
v_call: TRBV10-1
cdr3_nt: TGCGCCAGCAGCCCCACTAGCGGGAGCAAGTTCTACGAGCAGTACTTC
cdr3_aa: CASSPTSGSKFYEQYF

clone_size: .
j_call: TRBJ1-2
d_call: TRBD1
v_call: TRBV7-2
cdr3_nt: TGTGCCAGCAGCTTAGATACAGGGGCGAGGAATGGCTACACCTTC
cdr3_aa: CASSLDTGARNGYTF

clone_size: .
j_call: TRBJ1-4
d_call: .
v_call: TRBV30
cdr3_nt: TGTGCCTGGAGAACGGAGTCTAATGAAAAACTGTTTTTT
cdr3_aa: CAWRTESNEKLFF

clone_size: .
j_call: TRBJ2-3
d_call: TRBD1
v_call: TRBV10-3
cdr3_nt: TGTGCCATCAGGATGGGACAGGCCACAGATACGCAGTATTTT
cdr3_aa: CAIRMGQATDTQYF

clone_size: .
j_call: TRBJ2-5
d_call: .
v_call: TRBV7-2
cdr3_nt: TGTGCCAGCAGCTTAGCTCGGTGGGAGACCCAGTACTTC
cdr3_aa: CASSLARWETQYF

clone_size: .
j_call: TRBJ2-5
d_call: .
v_call: TRBV10-2
cdr3_nt: TGCGCCAGCAGTGCGGCGGCTACCCAAGAGACCCAGTACTTC
cdr3_aa: CASSAAATQETQYF

clone_size: .
j_call: TRBJ1-5
d_call: .
v_call: TRBV21-1
cdr3_nt: TGTGCCAGCAGCAGTACAGGGGATCAGCCCCAGCATTTT
cdr3_aa: CASSSTGDQPQHF

clone_size: .
j_call: TRBJ2-7
d_call: .
v_call: TRBV9
cdr3_nt: TGTGCCAGCAGCGTAGGGGAGCACACCTACGAGCAGTACTTC
cdr3_aa: CASSVGEHTYEQYF

clone_size: .
j_call: TRBJ1-2
d_call: .
v_call: TRBV11-2
cdr3_nt: TGTGCCAGCAGCTTAAACAGGGTAGGCAGTGGCTACACCTTC
cdr3_aa: CASSLNRVGSGYTF

clone_size: .
j_call: TRBJ2-1
d_call: .
v_call: TRBV6-4
cdr3_nt: TGTGCCAGCAGTGCAGAACTAGCTGACTTTCAGTTCTTC
cdr3_aa: CASSAELADFQFF

clone_size: .
j_call: TRBJ2-3
d_call: TRBD2
v_call: TRBV28
cdr3_nt: TGTGCCAGCGGTCGGGAGGCCCATACGCAGTATTTT
cdr3_aa: CASGREAHTQYF

clone_size: .
j_call: TRBJ1-1
d_call: .
v_call: TRBV6-1
cdr3_nt: TGTGCCAGCAGTGATTCAATCATCGGAGCTTTCTTT
cdr3_aa: CASSDSIIGAFF

clone_size: .
j_call: TRBJ2-1
d_call: TRBD2
v_call: TRBV4-2
cdr3_nt: TGTGCCAGCAGCCAAGGGGGTTTGCGCGGGGGGGCCCGAGAGCAGTTCTTC
cdr3_aa: CASSQGGLRGGAREQFF

clone_size: .
j_call: TRBJ2-2
d_call: TRBD1
v_call: TRBV9
cdr3_nt: TGTGCCAGCACCACCCGGACAGGTGGGGCCGGGGAGCTGTTTTTT
cdr3_aa: CASTTRTGGAGELFF

clone_size: once
j_call: TRBJ1-1
d_call: .
v_call: TRBV2
cdr3_nt: TGTGCCAGCAAGTTCGACAGCGAAGGCACTGAAGCTTTCTTT
cdr3_aa: CASKFDSEGTEAFF

clone_size: many
j_call: TRBJ1-1
d_call: TRBD1
v_call: TRBV19
cdr3_nt: TGTGCCAGTAGTATAAGCGGACAGGGAGGCACTGAAGCTTTCTTT
cdr3_aa: CASSISGQGGTEAFF

clone_size: .
j_call: TRBJ2-3
d_call: .
v_call: TRBV28
cdr3_nt: TGTGCCAGCAGTCCCCCGAGCACAGATACGCAGTATTTT
cdr3_aa: CASSPPSTDTQYF

clone_size: .
j_call: TRBJ1-2
d_call: .
v_call: TRBV6-4
cdr3_nt: TGTGCCAGCAGTGAAGTCCAGGACTATGGCTACACCTTC
cdr3_aa: CASSEVQDYGYTF

clone_size: .
j_call: TRBJ2-7
d_call: TRBD1
v_call: TRBV27
cdr3_nt: TGTGCCAGCCGCACAGGGGGCCCCTACGAGCAGTACTTC
cdr3_aa: CASRTGGPYEQYF

clone_size: .
j_call: TRBJ2-7
d_call: .
v_call: TRBV27
cdr3_nt: TGTGCCAGCAGGAACCACCTACGGGGAAAGAACGAGCAGTACTTC
cdr3_aa: CASRNHLRGKNEQYF

clone_size: once
j_call: TRBJ1-4
d_call: TRBD1
v_call: TRBV7-2
cdr3_nt: TGTGCCAGCAGCACGGGACAGGGGTACAAGGAAAAACTGTTTTTT
cdr3_aa: CASSTGQGYKEKLFF

clone_size: .
j_call: TRBJ1-4
d_call: .
v_call: TRBV18
cdr3_nt: TGTGCCAGCTCCCGGCGGGCAACTAATGAAAAACTGTTTTTT
cdr3_aa: CASSRRATNEKLFF

clone_size: .
j_call: TRBJ2-7
d_call: .
v_call: TRBV2
cdr3_nt: TGTGCCAGCAGTCGGGGACTTGCCTACGAGCAGTACTTC
cdr3_aa: CASSRGLAYEQYF

clone_size: once
j_call: TRBJ1-5
d_call: .
v_call: TRBV18
cdr3_nt: TGTGCCAGCTCTTTCCGACAGGACCTATATAGCAATCAGCCCCAGCATTTT
cdr3_aa: CASSFRQDLYSNQPQHF

clone_size: .
j_call: TRBJ2-3
d_call: TRBD2
v_call: TRBV4-3
cdr3_nt: TGCGCCAGCAGCCAAGATACGACTAGCGCACGCACAGATACGCAGTATTTT
cdr3_aa: CASSQDTTSARTDTQYF

clone_size: .
j_call: TRBJ1-1
d_call: TRBD1
v_call: TRBV2
cdr3_nt: TGTGCCAGCAGTACTGGGACAGAGACTGAAGCTTTCTTT
cdr3_aa: CASSTGTETEAFF

clone_size: .
j_call: TRBJ2-7
d_call: TRBD1
v_call: TRBV28
cdr3_nt: TGTGCCAGCAGTTTGGGACAGGGGTTCTACGAGCAGTACTTC
cdr3_aa: CASSLGQGFYEQYF

clone_size: .
j_call: TRBJ2-1
d_call: .
v_call: TRBV19
cdr3_nt: TGTGCCAGTAGTATATCCCAGCTAGAAGTTCGCAATGAGCAGTTCTTC
cdr3_aa: CASSISQLEVRNEQFF

clone_size: .
j_call: TRBJ2-1
d_call: TRBD2
v_call: TRBV28
cdr3_nt: TGTGCCAGCAGTCCACCCTGGACTAGCGGGTGGCTCTTGGATGAGCAGTTCTTC
cdr3_aa: CASSPPWTSGWLLDEQFF

clone_size: few
j_call: TRBJ1-1
d_call: .
v_call: TRBV4-1
cdr3_nt: TGCGCCAGCAGCCAACCAGGGGACACTGAAGCTTTCTTT
cdr3_aa: CASSQPGDTEAFF

clone_size: .
j_call: TRBJ1-4
d_call: .
v_call: TRBV7-9
cdr3_nt: TGTGCCAGCAGCTCCCGGTTAAGGGGTGAAAAACTGTTTTTT
cdr3_aa: CASSSRLRGEKLFF

clone_size: .
j_call: TRBJ1-5
d_call: .
v_call: TRBV27
cdr3_nt: TGTGCCAGCGGCGGGACCGGACGTGGACGGACCCAGCATTTT
cdr3_aa: CASGGTGRGRTQHF

clone_size: .
j_call: TRBJ2-7
d_call: .
v_call: TRBV18
cdr3_nt: TGTGCCAGCTCACCACGGACAGCCACCTACGAGCAGTACTTC
cdr3_aa: CASSPRTATYEQYF

clone_size: .
j_call: TRBJ1-1
d_call: .
v_call: TRBV6-1
cdr3_nt: TGTGCCAGCAGTGAAGCCATACAGGTCGGGAACACTGAAGCTTTCTTT
cdr3_aa: CASSEAIQVGNTEAFF

clone_size: .
j_call: TRBJ2-1
d_call: .
v_call: TRBV5-1
cdr3_nt: TGCGCCAGCAGCTTGGAAGGGGGATCCTACAATGAGCAGTTCTTC
cdr3_aa: CASSLEGGSYNEQFF

clone_size: .
j_call: TRBJ1-2
d_call: TRBD1
v_call: TRBV27
cdr3_nt: TGTGCCAGCAGTGCCTACGTCGGGACAGCCTATGGCTACACCTTC
cdr3_aa: CASSAYVGTAYGYTF

clone_size: .
j_call: TRBJ1-1
d_call: .
v_call: TRBV18
cdr3_nt: TGTGCCAGCTCACCAATAAAAGGAGGGATTAACACTGAAGCTTTCTTT
cdr3_aa: CASSPIKGGINTEAFF

clone_size: .
j_call: TRBJ2-3
d_call: TRBD2
v_call: TRBV15
cdr3_nt: TGTGCCACCAGCAGAGATGGCGGTGGTAGCGGGGGGATGGATACGCAGTATTTT
cdr3_aa: CATSRDGGGSGGMDTQYF

clone_size: .
j_call: TRBJ2-1
d_call: .
v_call: TRBV19
cdr3_nt: TGTGCCAGTAGTCCGAGTCTCAATGAGCAGTTCTTC
cdr3_aa: CASSPSLNEQFF

clone_size: .
j_call: TRBJ1-4
d_call: .
v_call: TRBV6-5
cdr3_nt: TGTGCCAGCAGTTCGCAGGTCGCAACTAATGAAAAACTGTTTTTT
cdr3_aa: CASSSQVATNEKLFF